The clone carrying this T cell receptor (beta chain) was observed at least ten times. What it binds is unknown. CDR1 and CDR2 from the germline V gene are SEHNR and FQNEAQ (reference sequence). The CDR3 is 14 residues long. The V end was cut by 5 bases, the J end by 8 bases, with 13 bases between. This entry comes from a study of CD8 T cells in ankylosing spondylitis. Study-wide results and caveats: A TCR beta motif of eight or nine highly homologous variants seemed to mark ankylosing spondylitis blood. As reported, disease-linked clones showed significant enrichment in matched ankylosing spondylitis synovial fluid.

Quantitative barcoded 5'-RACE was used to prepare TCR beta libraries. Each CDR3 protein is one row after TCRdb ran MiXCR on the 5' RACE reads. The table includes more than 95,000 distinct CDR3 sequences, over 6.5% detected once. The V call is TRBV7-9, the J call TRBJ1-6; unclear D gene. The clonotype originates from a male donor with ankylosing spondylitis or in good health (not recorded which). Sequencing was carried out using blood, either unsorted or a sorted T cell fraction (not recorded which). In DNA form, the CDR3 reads TGTGCCAGCAGCCCTCAACCTCCGGATTCACCCCTCCACTTT. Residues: CASSPQPPDSPLHF.